One sample yielded the 19 T cell receptor beta chains listed below, sequenced in a study of patients and donors after allogeneic stem cell transplantation. TCRdb called the RT-PCR reads again in MiXCR, with one record for every CDR3 protein. The table includes over 350,000 distinct CDR3 sequences, about a sixth detected once. Sequencing used blood, either unsorted or a sorted T cell fraction (not recorded which). Every receptor here comes from a human donor who was either an allogeneic HSCT recipient or a stem cell or donor lymphocyte infusion donor (not recorded which). It is not recorded whose cells these are; they may come from a transplant donor.

This clonotype was detected a few times. This rearrangement joins TRBV5-1 to TRBJ1-1, with D maybe TRBD1 (5 bases). The germline gives CDR1 SGHRS, CDR2 YFSETQ. The CDR3 covers 16 residues. The V end was cut by 1 base, the J end by 1 base, with 14 bases between. This CDR3 reads CASSLSQGSWNTEAFF. CDR3 nucleotide sequence: TGCGCCAGCAGCTTGTCTCAGGGAAGCTGGAACACTGAAGCTTTCTTT.

This clonotype has a handful of counts. The V and J genes are TRBV5-1 and TRBJ2-3, with 14 nucleotides matching TRBD2. There are 21 residues in the CDR3. Germline lookup yields CDR1 SGHRS and CDR2 YFSETQ. V lost 4 bases to trimming and J lost 0 bases; unmatched junction nucleotides: 16. CDR3 DNA: TGCGCCAGCAGCCTGGAAAGGACTAGCGGGGGGACCTATTCTAGCACAGATACGCAGTATTTT. Protein product: CASSLERTSGGTYSSTDTQYF.

This clonotype occurred a few times. The gene calls are TRBV27 and TRBJ1-1, with a weak D call TRBD1 (5 bases). This CDR3 is built from 14 residues. V shed 3 bases and J shed 5 bases, with 13 bases lying between them. Germline CDR1 and CDR2: MNHEY and SMNVEV (reference sequence). CDR3 loop: CASSLFQGRTEAFF. CDR3 DNA sequence: TGTGCCAGCAGTTTGTTTCAGGGACGTACTGAAGCTTTCTTT.

This clonotype was counted at least ten times. The V gene is TRBV5-6, the J gene TRBJ2-1; 12 positions agree with TRBD2. CDR1 SGHDT and CDR2 YYEEEE come from the germline V gene. There are 14 residues in the CDR3. Germline trimming cut 1 base from V and 7 bases from J; bases unmatched to any gene: 0. Here the CDR3 DNA reads TGTGCCAGCAGCTTGACTAGCGGGAGGAATGAGCAGTTCTTC. Translation gives CASSLTSGRNEQFF.

The CDR3 region is CASSGSGGYNEQFF. The CDR3 bases are TGTGCCAGCAGCGGGTCTGGAGGGTACAATGAGCAGTTCTTC. The rearrangement joins TRBV7-2 to TRBJ2-1; D is perhaps TRBD2 (6 bases). The CDR3 runs 14 residues. Germline CDR1 is SGHTA and CDR2 is FQGNSA. Trimming pared 5 bases from V and 4 bases from J, leaving 12 bases between. Complete variable domain (other parts from reference TRBV7-2 and TRBJ2-1): GAGVSQSPSNKVTEKGKDVELRCDPISGHTALYWYRQSLGQGLEFLIYFQGNSAPDKSGLPSDRFSAERTGGSVSTLTIQRTQQEDSAVYLCASSGSGGYNEQFFGPGTRLTVL.

V gene TRBV6-5 combines with J gene TRBJ2-5; D is perhaps TRBD1 (6 bases). CDR1 is MNHEY and CDR2 is SVGAGI in the germline V gene. The CDR3 loop spans 14 amino acids. Trimming removed 4 bases from V and 2 bases from J, with 11 bases in between. CDR3 sequence: CASSWDILQETQYF. The CDR3 DNA is TGTGCCAGCAGTTGGGACATTCTACAAGAGACCCAGTACTTC.

This clonotype was detected a few times. The genes are TRBV6-1 and TRBJ2-7; 13 nucleotides agree with TRBD2. This CDR3 contains 16 residues. Germline assignment: CDR1 MNHNS and CDR2 SASEGT. Losses at the gene ends were 3 bases for V and 4 bases for J; bases not matched to a gene: 6. As DNA, the CDR3 is TGTGCCAGCAGTGACGGGACTAGCGGGACGGGTTACGAGCAGTACTTC. It codes for CASSDGTSGTGYEQYF.

The CDR3 DNA is TGCAGTGCTAGGGACAGGGAAGGAAACACCATATATTTT. Protein sequence: CSARDREGNTIYF. This chain uses TRBV20-1 with TRBJ1-3; 8 nucleotides line up with TRBD1. The CDR3 extends over 13 amino acids. CDR1 and CDR2 from the germline V gene are DFQATT and SNEGSKA (reference sequence). V dropped 3 bases and J dropped 4; count of bases not matched to a gene: 2.

This sequence joins TRBV5-6 and TRBJ1-1; 8 bases fit TRBD1. CDR3 length: 14 residues. Germline V lookup: CDR1 SGHDT, CDR2 YYEEEE. The ends lost 4 bases at V and 3 bases at J; junction bases unmatched: 5. The CDR3 here is CASSQDRVDTEAFF. The CDR3 DNA is TGTGCCAGCAGCCAGGACAGGGTGGACACTGAAGCTTTCTTT.

The J gene is TRBJ1-1, the V gene TRBV29-1, with D possibly TRBD1 on 5 matching bases. The CDR3 loop spans 13 amino acids. V was trimmed by 5 bases and J by 4 bases, leaving 14 bases between them. Germline lookup yields CDR1 SQVTM and CDR2 ANQGSEA. CDR3 bases: TGCAGCGTTTCGCAGGGATATGGCACTGAAGCTTTCTTT. Protein product: CSVSQGYGTEAFF.

This clonotype was counted between two and nine times. This rearrangement joins TRBV27 to TRBJ1-1; a possible D gene is TRBD1 (6 bases). Trimming cost V 2 bases and J 3 bases, with 10 bases left between them. CDR3 length: 14 residues. Germline V lookup: CDR1 MNHEY, CDR2 SMNVEV (reference sequence). The CDR3 sequence: CASSLEGEYTEAFF. In nucleotides, the CDR3 is TGTGCCAGCAGTTTAGAGGGGGAATACACTGAAGCTTTCTTT.

A few counts support this clonotype. V usage is TRBV4-1 and J usage is TRBJ2-3, with TRBD2 identical over 10 bases. This CDR3 has 17 amino acids. The ends lost 1 base at V and 0 bases at J; junction bases unmatched: 4. Germline CDR1 is MGHRA and CDR2 is YSYEKL. The CDR3 DNA is TGCGCCAGCAGCCAAGTACTAGCGGGAAGAAGCACAGATACGCAGTATTTT. This translates into CASSQVLAGRSTDTQYF.

This clonotype showed up just a few times. The rearrangement links TRBV12-3 or TRBV12-4 to TRBJ2-7, with 7 nucleotides matching TRBD2. The CDR3 consists of 15 residues. The V gene end was trimmed by 6 bases and the J gene end by 1 base; junction bases not matched to a gene: 9. The CDR3: CASSRSGIASYEQYF. The CDR3 DNA reads as TGTGCCAGCAGCCGAAGCGGGATTGCTTCCTACGAGCAGTACTTC.

This clonotype was detected a few times. V is TRBV12-3 or TRBV12-4 and J is TRBJ2-1, with D possibly TRBD2 on 6 matching bases. The length of the CDR3 is 13 residues. V lost 8 bases and J lost 4, with 12 bases in between. The CDR3 region is CASGRGAYNEQFF. In DNA, the CDR3 is TGTGCCAGCGGCCGCGGGGCATACAATGAGCAGTTCTTC.

In its sample, this clonotype was seen a few times. The chain couples TRBV4-2 to TRBJ2-7; 7 bases match TRBD2. Germline V gene data show CDR1 as LGHNA and CDR2 as YNFKEQ. The CDR3 loop spans 15 amino acids. After removal of 1 base from V and 3 bases from J, the junction contained 6 bases not matched to a gene. CDR3 sequence reads: CASSQGGSSGYEQYF. In nucleotides, the CDR3 is TGTGCCAGCAGCCAAGGGGGTTCTAGCGGCTACGAGCAGTACTTC.

The chain carries TRBV7-9 and TRBJ2-7, with TRBD1 identical over 12 bases. This CDR3 comprises 17 residues. V shed 5 bases and J 6 bases; nucleotides not matched to a gene: 14. Germline lookup yields CDR1 SEHNR and CDR2 FQNEAQ (reference sequence). CDR3 nucleotide sequence: TGTGCCAGCAGCCCAGGGTTCCGGGACAGGGGGCCTCGCGAGCAGTACTTC. Residues: CASSPGFRDRGPREQYF.

This chain joins TRBV6-1 and TRBJ2-1, with TRBD2 identical over 10 bases. The CDR3 is 17 residues long. Trimming took 6 bases from V and 4 from J; bases not matched to a gene: 12. CDR1 is MNHNS, CDR2 SASEGT, per germline. Here the CDR3 DNA reads TGTGCCAGCAGCCCTGTGAGTAGCGGGGGGAAGTACAATGAGCAGTTCTTC. This encodes CASSPVSSGGKYNEQFF.

This clonotype was counted only a few times. The chain employs TRBV7-8 and TRBJ2-6, with D hard to call. The V gene's germline CDR1 is SGHVS and CDR2 FQNEAQ. Between the trimmed V and J ends, which lost 5 bases and 1 base, there was a span of 6 bases. The CDR3 loop spans 14 amino acids. The DNA of the CDR3 is TGTGCCAGCAGCGGACGGTCTGGGGCCAACGTCCTGACTTTC. It encodes CASSGRSGANVLTF. Combining the CDR3 with reference TRBV7-8 and TRBJ2-6 gives the whole variable domain GAGVSQSPRYKVAKRGQDVALRCDPISGHVSLFWYQQALGQGPEFLTYFQNEAQLDKSGLPSDRFFAERPEGSVSTLKIQRTQQEDSAVYLCASSGRSGANVLTFGAGSRLTVL.

This chain connects TRBV7-6 to TRBJ2-1; no definite D call. Trimming pared 1 base from V and 0 bases from J, leaving 13 bases between. Germline V gene sequence: CDR1 SGHVS, CDR2 FNYEAQ. There are 17 residues in the CDR3. CDR3 sequence reads: CASSLVERPLSYNEQFF. CDR3 sequence (DNA): TGTGCCAGCAGCTTAGTGGAGCGTCCCCTCTCCTACAATGAGCAGTTCTTC.